Each of the 14 T cell receptor beta chains below was sequenced from the same sample in a study of Graves' ophthalmopathy and Graves' hyperthyroidism (dated by TCRdb to 2016 to 2018). The run used an Illumina HiSeq 2000. For repertoire sequencing, TCR beta CDR3 regions were amplified from RNA transcripts. HTBI primers and the Qiagen OneStep RT-PCR kit were used in a first-round RT-PCR, which was followed by a second-round multiplex PCR, size selection and purification. The public reads were reprocessed in TCRdb via fastp at Q25 and MiXCR, keeping in-frame beta chains. One record per CDR3 amino acid sequence lists the most common genes and DNA. The sample table records 150,000 to 200,000 distinct CDR3 sequences; approximately 40% of these occur just once. Roughly 8.9% of the sample comes from the top ten. The sample comprised peripheral blood. These receptors came from a young man with Graves' ophthalmopathy. Donor details come from another sample of the same person, matched by shared clones.

Here the CDR3 reads CASSPLGDTRYEQYF. In DNA, the CDR3 is TGTGCCAGCAGCCCCTTGGGGGACACGAGATACGAGCAGTACTTC. The V call is TRBV27, the J call TRBJ2-7, with D possibly TRBD1 on 6 matching bases. Germline CDR1 MNHEY, CDR2 SMNVEV (reference sequence). V shed 6 bases and J shed 4 bases, with 19 bases lying between them. CDR3 length: 15 amino acids.

The table lists this clonotype with many counts. The chain recombines TRBV6-5 with TRBJ1-3; 9 nucleotides align to TRBD1. This CDR3 has 17 residues. From germline, CDR1 is MNHEY and CDR2 SVGAGI. V trimming: 4 bases; J trimming: 0 bases; junction bases outside the gene matches: 7. This chain's CDR3 is CASSSLTGGSSGNTIYF. CDR3 nucleotide sequence: TGTGCCAGCAGTTCCCTGACAGGGGGAAGCTCTGGAAACACCATATATTTT.

This clonotype was recorded at least ten times. No conserved phenylalanine or tryptophan ends this CDR3, so it is likely a read error. The rearrangement links TRBV6-5 to TRBJ2-7; 11 bases align to TRBD2. V dropped 4 bases and J dropped 3; count of bases not matched to a gene: 5. The CDR3 extends over 15 amino acids. Germline values: CDR1 MNHEY, CDR2 SVGAGI. The CDR3 protein is CASSSLLAGVYEQYL. The DNA of the CDR3 is TGTGCCAGCAGTTCCCTACTAGCGGGAGTCTACGAGCAGTACTTA.

The V and J genes are TRBV6-2 or TRBV6-3 and TRBJ2-7; no clear D. V was pared by 2 bases and J by 4 bases, with 12 bases between. Germline V gene data show CDR1 as MNHEY and CDR2 as SVGEGT. The CDR3 runs 14 residues. The CDR3: CASSYTYTTYEQYF. CDR3 bases: TGTGCCAGCAGTTACACCTACACTACATACGAGCAGTACTTC.

The rearrangement uses TRBV12-3 or TRBV12-4 and TRBJ2-7; TRBD2 aligns across 8 bases. CDR3 length: 15 residues. V was clipped by 5 bases and J by 6 bases; unmatched bases: 12. The CDR3 sequence: CASSPLGLAGSEQYF. CDR3 DNA: TGTGCCAGCAGTCCCCTGGGGCTAGCGGGTTCCGAGCAGTACTTC.

V is TRBV6-2 or TRBV6-3 and J is TRBJ1-1; D possibly corresponds to TRBD1 (5 bases). The CDR3 extends over 16 amino acids. In germline, CDR1 is MNHEY, CDR2 SVGEGT. Trimming stripped 2 bases from V and 0 bases from J, with 13 bases between. The DNA for the CDR3 is TGTGCCAGCAGTTACGGGCAGGGTAGCATGAACACTGAAGCTTTCTTT. Translated, it gives CASSYGQGSMNTEAFF.

The sample holds many counts of this clonotype. V is TRBV7-6 and J is TRBJ2-7; D might be TRBD2 (5 bases). The CDR3 runs 15 residues. V was trimmed by 1 base and J by 0 bases, leaving 10 bases between them. Germline V gene data show CDR1 as SGHVS and CDR2 as FNYEAQ. The CDR3 loop is CASSLGRGFSYEQYF. CDR3 in DNA: TGTGCCAGCAGCTTAGGCCGGGGATTCTCCTACGAGCAGTACTTC.

The chain employs TRBV28 and TRBJ2-7, with D uncertain. Trimming took off 3 bases at V and 1 base at J, with 13 bases between the two ends. This CDR3 has 15 residues. The germline CDR1 and CDR2 sequences are MDHEN and SYDVKM. CDR3 in amino acids: CASSFYTPHSYEQYF. In nucleotides, the CDR3 is TGTGCCAGCAGTTTTTATACGCCTCATTCCTACGAGCAGTACTTC. Full variable domain (remainder filled in from reference TRBV28 and TRBJ2-7): DVKVTQSSRYLVKRTGEKVFLECVQDMDHENMFWYRQDPGLGLRLIYFSYDVKMKEKGDIPEGYSVSREKKERFSLILESASTNQTSMYLCASSFYTPHSYEQYFGPGTRLTVT.

This clonotype was counted many times. V and J are TRBV27 and TRBJ2-6; D uncertain. The length of the CDR3 is 15 residues. CDR1 is MNHEY, CDR2 SMNVEV, per germline (reference sequence). V lost 3 bases and J 0 bases, leaving 6 bases between the germline ends. CDR3 coding DNA: TGTGCCAGCAGTTTTAGTAGCTCTGGGGCCAACGTCCTGACTTTC. Translating it yields CASSFSSSGANVLTF.

The chain uses TRBV6-1 and TRBJ2-7, with 9 bases identical to TRBD2. J was trimmed by 3 bases and V by 6 bases; bases with no gene match: 9. This CDR3 is built from 15 residues. Germline CDR1 and CDR2: MNHNS and SASEGT. CDR3 sequence (DNA): TGTGCCAGCAGGAGGACTAGCGCAACATACTACGAGCAGTACTTC. It codes for CASRRTSATYYEQYF.

This clonotype was seen repeatedly, ten times or more. The V gene is TRBV6-1, the J gene TRBJ2-5, with unresolved D. The ends were cut back, 7 bases at V and 5 bases at J, with 11 bases in the middle. Germline V gene lookup returns CDR1 MNHNS and CDR2 SASEGT. This CDR3 has 12 residues. In DNA form, the CDR3 reads TGTGCCAGCACCCCTGGTGTTGAGACCCAGTACTTC. Its protein product is CASTPGVETQYF.

At least ten counts were recorded for this clonotype. The chain uses TRBV4-1 and TRBJ2-5; D call uncertain. V lost 1 base and J lost 4, with 10 bases in between. CDR1 and CDR2 from the germline V gene are MGHRA and YSYEKL. The CDR3 contains 14 residues. CDR3 amino acids: CASSQGWYRETQYF. The CDR3 bases are TGCGCCAGCAGCCAAGGCTGGTACCGAGAGACCCAGTACTTC.

The rearrangement uses TRBV12-3 or TRBV12-4 and TRBJ1-5, with 12 bases fitting TRBD1. This CDR3 has 17 residues. The V and J ends lost 6 bases and 7 bases, in that order; junction bases with no gene match: 13. The chain's CDR3 is CASRKTGTGGSWQPQHF. The CDR3, as DNA: TGTGCCAGCAGAAAGACCGGGACAGGGGGCTCCTGGCAGCCCCAGCATTTT.

This clonotype was observed a single time. The V and J genes are TRBV19 and TRBJ1-1, with 8 bases aligning to TRBD1. Germline V gives CDR1 LNHDA, CDR2 SQIVND (reference sequence). CDR3 length: 17 amino acids. The ends lost 4 bases at V and 0 bases at J; junction bases unmatched: 10. In DNA, the CDR3 is TGTGCCAGTAGTAGGTCCCGACAGGGGAACTTGAACACTGAAGCTTTCTTT. It specifies CASSRSRQGNLNTEAFF.